Following are 28 T cell receptor beta chains from one sample sequenced in a study of T cells in tumors after PD-1 blockade (dated by TCRdb to the late 2010s). The label giving this sample's time point can be read as: after anti-PD-1 therapy. Library preparation used the immunoSEQ multiplex PCR assay. Entries here come from immuneACCESS through TCRdb and include only in-frame sequences with V and J called. Some clones fail to appear in such tables; in the studies checked, an unresolved V gene covers under half of the shortfall, and the cause of the remainder is unknown. This sample lists 60,000 to 70,000 clones; over 65% were detected once. Approximately 4.8% of the sample is in the top ten clones. Material: PBMCs, obtained after anti-PD-1 treatment. These receptors all stem from a human donor with basal cell carcinoma.

This clone was found a few times. V usage is TRBV29-1 and J usage is TRBJ1-2; 9 positions match TRBD1. Trimming took 6 bases from V and 5 from J; bases not matched to a gene: 4. Germline CDR1 SQVTM, CDR2 ANQGSEA. This CDR3 comprises 12 residues. The CDR3 DNA is TGCAGCGTGACAGGGGGAGGGTATGGCTACACCTTC. Protein: CSVTGGGYGYTF.

The V gene is TRBV13, the J gene TRBJ2-7; 7 positions agree with TRBD1. CDR3 size: 15 residues. With 5 bases clipped from V and 5 bases from J, the junction kept 12 bases outside the gene matches. Per the germline V gene, CDR1 is PRHDT and CDR2 is FYEKMQ (reference sequence). The CDR3 region has the DNA TGTGCCAGCAGCCACCGGGACAGAGGTTGGAACGAGCAGTACTTC. Its translation is CASSHRDRGWNEQYF.

This sequence joins TRBV19 and TRBJ1-1; a weak D match, TRBD1 (5 bases). Germline V lookup: CDR1 LNHDA, CDR2 SQIVND (reference sequence). V dropped 3 bases and J dropped 0 bases, with 11 bases sitting between them. The CDR3 spans 15 residues. The DNA for the CDR3 is TGTGCCAGTAGTATCGAGACAGTGATGAACACTGAAGCTTTCTTT. It specifies CASSIETVMNTEAFF. Full variable domain (missing parts from reference TRBV19 and TRBJ1-1): DGGITQSPKYLFRKEGQNVTLSCEQNLNHDAMYWYRQDPGQGLRLIYYSQIVNDFQKGDIAEGYSVSREKKESFPLTVTSAQKNPTAFYLCASSIETVMNTEAFFGQGTRLTVV.

The V call is TRBV6-5, the J call TRBJ2-3; 8 bases line up with TRBD1. CDR1 is MNHEY, CDR2 SVGAGI, per germline. This CDR3 has 15 residues. V trimming: 6 bases; J trimming: 3 bases; junction bases outside the gene matches: 8. The CDR3 protein is CASRSDRARTDTQYF. The CDR3, as DNA: TGTGCCAGCAGATCGGACAGGGCAAGAACAGATACGCAGTATTTT.

The rearrangement joins TRBV5-1 to TRBJ2-2; tentative D call: TRBD2 (6 bases). CDR3 size: 16 residues. V dropped 0 bases and J dropped 4 bases, with 13 bases sitting between them. Germline-derived CDR1 and CDR2 are SGHRS and YFSETQ. CDR3 bases: TGCGCCAGCAGCTTGGTTACCCCCGGGGGCACCGGGGAGCTGTTTTTT. As protein: CASSLVTPGGTGELFF.

The chain combines TRBV3-1 (or the pseudogene TRBV3-2) with TRBJ2-1; 7 bases are a match to TRBD1. Trimming at V came to 5 bases and at J to 9 bases, leaving 7 bases not matched to a gene. The CDR3 is made up of 13 amino acids. The germline V gene has CDR1 LGHDT and CDR2 YNNKEL (reference sequence). CDR3 residues: CASSTLNRGEQFF. The DNA of the CDR3 is TGTGCCAGCAGCACACTAAACAGGGGTGAGCAGTTCTTC.

The chain links TRBV3-1 (or the pseudogene TRBV3-2) to TRBJ2-1; 7 nucleotides line up with TRBD2. The CDR3 spans 15 residues. CDR1 is LGHDT, CDR2 YNNKEL, per germline (reference sequence). Trimming at V came to 1 base and at J to 2 bases, leaving 2 bases not matched to a gene. CDR3: CASSQGSGAYNEQFF. The CDR3 DNA is TGTGCCAGCAGCCAAGGGAGCGGGGCCTACAATGAGCAGTTCTTC.

The chain combines TRBV5-6 with TRBJ2-2; TRBD1 matches 9 bases. Germline CDR1 and CDR2: SGHDT and YYEEEE. The CDR3 length is 16 residues. The ends lost 4 bases at V and 1 base at J; junction bases unmatched: 5. CDR3 protein: CASSTGTGLNTGELFF. The CDR3 coding sequence is TGTGCCAGCAGCACCGGGACAGGGCTGAACACCGGGGAGCTGTTTTTT.

The chain is built from TRBV3-1 (or the pseudogene TRBV3-2) and TRBJ1-2; a weak D match, TRBD1 (6 bases). Germline assignment: CDR1 LGHDT and CDR2 YNNKEL (reference sequence). V gave up 1 base and J gave up 8 bases, with 8 bases separating them. The CDR3 is 12 residues long. The DNA for the CDR3 is TGTGCCAGCAGCCAAGGGGGGGCGGGCTACACCTTC. Its protein is CASSQGGAGYTF.

The rearrangement joins TRBV7-6 to TRBJ2-1; 14 nucleotides line up with TRBD2. The CDR3 covers 17 residues. Germline V CDR1 and CDR2: SGHVS, FNYEAQ. V shed 6 bases, J shed 1 base, and the junction held 5 bases outside the gene matches. Here the CDR3 DNA reads TGTGCCAGCAGTACGACTAGCGGGGGGGTTTCCTACAATGAGCAGTTCTTC. This encodes CASSTTSGGVSYNEQFF.

The rearrangement links TRBV7-9 to TRBJ2-3; D might be TRBD2 (5 bases). Germline assignment: CDR1 SEHNR and CDR2 FQNEAQ (reference sequence). The CDR3 is 15 amino acids. The V end lost 3 bases, the J end lost 4 bases, and 14 bases lay between the germline ends. CDR3 in DNA: TGTGCCAGCAGCTTCCGGGCGGGTTGGGCAGATACGCAGTATTTT. Protein: CASSFRAGWADTQYF.

This clone occurred a few times. This sequence joins TRBV4-1 and TRBJ2-7, with 11 bases that match TRBD1. The ends lost 3 bases at V and 9 bases at J; junction bases unmatched: 7. CDR1 is MGHRA and CDR2 is YSYEKL in the germline V gene. The CDR3 runs to 14 residues. CDR3 DNA sequence: TGCGCCAGCAGCCACCGTGGACAGGGGGCGACGCAGTACTTC. Amino acid sequence: CASSHRGQGATQYF.

The rearrangement uses TRBV5-4 and TRBJ1-1, with 7 bases identical to TRBD1. The CDR3 has 14 amino acids. Trimming cost V 4 bases and J 6 bases; bases outside gene matches: 9. The germline CDR1 and CDR2 sequences are SGHNT and YYREEE (reference sequence). The CDR3 here is CASSQKTGISEAFF. The CDR3 DNA sequence: TGTGCCAGCAGCCAAAAGACAGGGATCTCTGAAGCTTTCTTT. Combining the CDR3 with reference TRBV5-4 and TRBJ1-1 gives the whole variable domain ETGVTQSPTHLIKTRGQQVTLRCSSQSGHNTVSWYQQALGQGPQFIFQYYREEENGRGNFPPRFSGLQFPNYSSELNVNALELDDSALYLCASSQKTGISEAFFGQGTRLTVV.

The chain recombines TRBV30 with TRBJ2-1; D is unclear. CDR1 is GTSNPN and CDR2 is SVGIG in the germline V gene (reference sequence). Trimming removed 2 bases at V and 14 bases at J, with 16 bases between. The CDR3 is 12 amino acids. The CDR3 region is CAWSPTATMKFF. CDR3 sequence (DNA): TGTGCCTGGAGTCCTACAGCTACTATGAAGTTCTTC.

The rearrangement joins TRBV9 to TRBJ1-1; D is ambiguous. V was pared by 0 bases and J by 1 base, with 16 bases between. The CDR3 spans 17 residues. Looked up from germline, CDR1 is SGDLS and CDR2 is YYNGEE. The CDR3 sequence: CASSVGVERRRNTEAFF. In DNA form, the CDR3 reads TGTGCCAGCAGCGTAGGGGTGGAGAGGAGGAGGAACACTGAAGCTTTCTTT.

This chain links TRBV2 with TRBJ1-1, with unresolved D. The V gene lost 3 bases and the J gene lost 5 bases, with 13 bases spanning the gap. The CDR3 is made up of 14 amino acids. Germline V gives CDR1 SNHLY, CDR2 FYNNEI. The CDR3, as DNA: TGTGCCAGCAGTGATGCTGGGCTGGGAACTGAAGCTTTCTTT. Its protein product is CASSDAGLGTEAFF. The variable domain in full, with the rest retrieved from reference TRBV2 and TRBJ1-1, is EPEVTQTPSHQVTQMGQEVILRCVPISNHLYFYWYRQILGQKVEFLVSFYNNEISEKSEIFDDQFSVERPDGSNFTLKIRSTKLEDSAMYFCASSDAGLGTEAFFGQGTRLTVV.

The J gene is TRBJ2-1, the V gene TRBV15, with TRBD2 identical over 11 bases. J was trimmed by 7 bases and V by 0 bases; bases with no gene match: 2. CDR3 size: 15 residues. CDR1 and CDR2 (germline): LNHNV, YYDKDF (reference sequence). The CDR3 protein is CATSRDLAGGNEQFF. Written as DNA, the CDR3 is TGTGCCACCAGCAGAGACCTAGCGGGGGGAAATGAGCAGTTCTTC. Using reference TRBV15 and TRBJ2-1 for the parts outside the CDR3, the full variable domain is DAMVIQNPRYQVTQFGKPVTLSCSQTLNHNVMYWYQQKSSQAPKLLFHYYDKDFNNEADTPDNFQSRRPNTSFCFLDIRSPGLGDTAMYLCATSRDLAGGNEQFFGPGTRLTVL.

This clone appeared a few times. Its ends do not fully match the called genes, so a read error is possible. The sample holds other DNA sequences that translate to the same CDR3. J is TRBJ1-2 and V is TRBV20-1; D remains unclear. CDR3 length: 11 amino acids. Germline lookup yields CDR1 DFQATT and CDR2 SNEGSKA (reference sequence). This chain's CDR3 is CSAREDYGYTF. The CDR3 DNA reads as TGCAGTGCTCGAGAGGACTATGGCTACACCTTC.

This clone occurred a few times. The V and J genes are TRBV28 and TRBJ2-7, with TRBD1 identical over 10 bases. CDR3 length: 18 amino acids. V lost 4 bases, J lost 0 bases, and 12 bases stayed unmatched. The germline CDR1 and CDR2 sequences are MDHEN and SYDVKM. CDR3 sequence: CASSSTTAGTGVSYEQYF. CDR3 nucleotides: TGTGCCAGCAGTTCCACCACAGCCGGGACAGGGGTCTCCTACGAGCAGTACTTC.

This clone came up a few times. This sequence joins TRBV15 and TRBJ2-3, with D perhaps matching TRBD2 (6 bases). This CDR3 comprises 16 residues. Germline V gene sequence: CDR1 LNHNV, CDR2 YYDKDF (reference sequence). V dropped 6 bases and J dropped 5 bases, with 21 bases sitting between them. This chain's CDR3 is CATRNGGAGTQDTQYF. CDR3 bases: TGTGCCACCAGGAACGGAGGGGCGGGTACCCAAGATACGCAGTATTTT.

This clone is medium-sized. This chain links TRBV19 with TRBJ2-1; 9 nucleotides align to TRBD2. Germline assignment: CDR1 LNHDA and CDR2 SQIVND (reference sequence). Unmatched junction bases numbered 9, after V lost 7 bases and J lost 5 bases. The CDR3 runs to 15 residues. The CDR3 sequence: CASTLSGGSDNEQFF. The CDR3, as DNA: TGTGCCAGTACCCTTAGCGGGGGAAGCGACAATGAGCAGTTCTTC.

V and J are TRBV7-9 and TRBJ2-6; a weak D match, TRBD1 (5 bases). Trimming pared 5 bases from V and 2 bases from J, leaving 10 bases between. CDR1 is SEHNR, CDR2 FQNEAQ, per germline (reference sequence). CDR3 length equals 15 residues. The CDR3 protein is CASSPRTTGANVLTF. CDR3 DNA: TGTGCCAGCAGCCCCCGGACAACTGGGGCCAACGTCCTGACTTTC.

In this sample, this clone turned up a few times. The rearrangement uses TRBV5-4 and TRBJ2-2, with 10 positions matching TRBD1. The CDR3 loop spans 15 amino acids. Looked up from germline, CDR1 is SGHNT and CDR2 is YYREEE (reference sequence). Unmatched junction bases numbered 5, after V lost 3 bases and J lost 6 bases. This CDR3 reads CASSSRDRGAGELFF. CDR3 sequence (DNA): TGTGCCAGCAGCTCCCGGGACAGGGGAGCCGGGGAGCTGTTTTTT.

This chain joins TRBV30 and TRBJ2-7, with a weak D call TRBD1 (5 bases). This CDR3 region has 12 residues. The germline V gene encodes CDR1 GTSNPN and CDR2 SVGIG (reference sequence). V was clipped by 4 bases and J by 1 base, with 8 bases between them. CDR3 nucleotide sequence: TGTGCCTGGACAGGGAATTCCTACGAGCAGTACTTC. The encoded protein is CAWTGNSYEQYF.

The J gene is TRBJ1-3, the V gene TRBV21-1. TRBV21-1 is a recognized pseudogene. The length of the CDR3 is 15 residues. The CDR3 loop is CASSKERGTGNTIYF. For the CDR3, the DNA is TGTGCCAGCAGCAAAGAACGGGGGACTGGAAACACCATATATTTT.

V gene TRBV19 combines with J gene TRBJ2-3; 12 nucleotides line up with TRBD2. V lost 4 bases, J lost 5 bases, and 4 bases stayed unmatched. Germline V CDR1 and CDR2: LNHDA, SQIVND (reference sequence). The CDR3 extends over 15 amino acids. As DNA, the CDR3 is TGTGCCAGTAGTAATCTAGCGGGGGGGCAAGATACGCAGTATTTT. It yields the protein CASSNLAGGQDTQYF.

The rearrangement uses TRBV27 and TRBJ1-4; tentative D call: TRBD1 (5 bases). Between the trimmed V and J ends, which lost 5 bases and 4 bases, there was a span of 8 bases. The CDR3 consists of 13 residues. The germline V gene has CDR1 MNHEY and CDR2 SMNVEV (reference sequence). CDR3 DNA sequence: TGTGCCAGCAGTCCGACAGTTAATGAAAAACTGTTTTTT. It translates to CASSPTVNEKLFF.

The V and J genes are TRBV19 and TRBJ1-1; maybe TRBD1 (5 bases). This CDR3 has 13 amino acids. Germline V lookup: CDR1 LNHDA, CDR2 SQIVND (reference sequence). Trimming removed 9 bases at V and 4 bases at J, with 15 bases between. CDR3 nucleotide sequence: TGTGCCAGCCAGACTTCAAGGGGCACTGAAGCTTTCTTT. It yields the protein CASQTSRGTEAFF.